This T cell receptor beta chain was observed in a study of control samples from healthy donors and cancer patients. The germline V and J ends were trimmed by 5 bases and 0 bases, with 4 bases remaining between them. The length of the CDR3 is 12 residues. CDR1 is SGHTA and CDR2 is FQGNSA in the germline V gene. TCRdb's table, derived via immunoSEQ multiplex PCR, lists solely in-frame clones and lacks some. Of 75,000 to 100,000 clones in the sample, roughly 78% were seen once. The specimen sequenced was blood. This receptor was taken from a man aged 55-75 years in good health. This sequence joins TRBV7-2 and TRBJ1-1; D gene unclear. As DNA, the CDR3 is TGTGCCAGCAGCCATATGAACACTGAAGCTTTCTTT. Residues: CASSHMNTEAFF.